The present TCR beta chain was sequenced within a study of beta chain features in type 1 diabetes. Study details: In all, around 100 million sorted cells from all samples were analyzed.

Notes on the study in general: Lower insertion and higher deletion counts appeared at VDJ junctions in type 1 diabetes patients. Healthy donors had naive, central memory and Treg TCRB repertoires that appeared less similar than those seen among patients. The influence of HLA type on TCRB rearrangement stayed undetermined.

Turning to this clone: Its antigen is still unknown.

CDR1 is GTSNPN and CDR2 is SVGIG in the germline V gene (reference sequence). Deletions cut 5 bases from V and 0 bases from J, with 13 bases between. CDR3 length equals 14 residues. Since all of the isolated RNA was reverse transcribed, expressed TCRB transcripts were what got sequenced. The assay was immunoSEQ multiplex PCR, and TCRdb's table has in-frame clones only and misses some. The sample yields approximately 340,000 clones, more than 13% seen once. The origin of this receptor is a young woman in good health. Sequenced: naive CD4+ T cells from blood. V usage is TRBV30 and J usage is TRBJ1-1; D call uncertain. The CDR3 is CAWGLSRMNTEAFF. The CDR3 nucleotides read TGTGCCTGGGGGCTATCTCGTATGAACACTGAAGCTTTCTTT.